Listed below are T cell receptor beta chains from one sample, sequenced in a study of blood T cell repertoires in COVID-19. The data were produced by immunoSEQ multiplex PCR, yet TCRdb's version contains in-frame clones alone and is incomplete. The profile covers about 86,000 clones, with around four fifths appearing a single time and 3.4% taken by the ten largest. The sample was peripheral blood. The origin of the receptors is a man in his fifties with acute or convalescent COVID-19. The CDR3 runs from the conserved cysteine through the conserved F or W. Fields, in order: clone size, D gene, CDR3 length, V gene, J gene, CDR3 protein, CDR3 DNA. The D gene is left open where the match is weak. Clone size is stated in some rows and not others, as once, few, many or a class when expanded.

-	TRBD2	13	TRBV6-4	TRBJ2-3	CASSLAGADTQYF	TGTGCCAGCAGTTTAGCGGGAGCAGATACGCAGTATTTT
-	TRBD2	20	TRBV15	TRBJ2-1	CATSTQSPLLGEGLYNEQFF	TGTGCCACCAGCACCCAATCCCCACTTCTAGGGGAGGGGTTATACAATGAGCAGTTCTTC
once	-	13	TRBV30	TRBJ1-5	CAWSFRGNQPQHF	TGTGCCTGGAGTTTCAGGGGAAATCAGCCCCAGCATTTT
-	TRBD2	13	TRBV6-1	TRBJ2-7	CASSPGGGYEQYF	TGTGCCAGCAGTCCGGGGGGGGGCTACGAGCAGTACTTC
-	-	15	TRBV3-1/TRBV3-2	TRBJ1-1	CASSPLDKVSTEAFF	TGTGCCAGCAGCCCGTTAGACAAGGTTTCCACTGAAGCTTTCTTT
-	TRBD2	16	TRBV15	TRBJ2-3	CATSTPTSGRADTQYF	TGTGCCACCAGCACTCCGACTAGCGGGAGAGCAGATACGCAGTATTTT
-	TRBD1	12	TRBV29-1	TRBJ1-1	CSAGQGKSEAFF	TGCAGCGCGGGACAGGGGAAGTCTGAAGCTTTCTTT
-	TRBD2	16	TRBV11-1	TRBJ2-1	CASSLPLAGAVDEQFF	TGTGCCAGCAGCTTGCCACTAGCGGGAGCGGTGGATGAGCAGTTCTTC
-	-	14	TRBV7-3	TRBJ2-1	CASSLNTRGNEQFF	TGTGCCAGCAGCTTAAACACTCGAGGCAATGAGCAGTTCTTC
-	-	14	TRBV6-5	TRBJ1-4	CASRAGSANEKLFF	TGTGCCAGCAGGGCAGGGTCGGCTAATGAAAAACTGTTTTTT
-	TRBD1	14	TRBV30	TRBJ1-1	CALRGGGLDTEAFF	TGTGCCCTAAGAGGGGGCGGGTTGGACACTGAAGCTTTCTTT
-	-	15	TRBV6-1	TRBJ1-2	CASSERTPQGYGYTF	TGTGCCAGCAGTGAGCGGACCCCGCAGGGCTATGGCTACACCTTC
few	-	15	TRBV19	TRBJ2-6	CASSIVHSGANVLTF	TGTGCCAGTAGTATAGTCCACTCTGGGGCCAACGTCCTGACTTTC
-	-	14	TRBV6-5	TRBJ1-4	CASSSPRTNEKLFF	TGTGCCAGCAGTTCCCCCCGAACTAATGAAAAACTGTTTTTT
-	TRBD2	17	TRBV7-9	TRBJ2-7	CASSLARGAGGSYEQYF	TGTGCCAGCAGCTTAGCGAGAGGGGCGGGGGGCTCCTACGAGCAGTACTTC
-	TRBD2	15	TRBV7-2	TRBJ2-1	CASSRLAGVGNEQFF	TGTGCCAGCAGCAGACTAGCGGGAGTAGGGAATGAGCAGTTCTTC
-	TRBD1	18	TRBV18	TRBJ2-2	CASSPFSGTGGISGELFF	TGTGCCAGCTCACCATTCTCCGGGACAGGGGGTATCTCCGGGGAGCTGTTTTTT
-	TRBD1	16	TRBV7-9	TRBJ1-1	CASSLTAGGMVPEAFF	TGTGCCAGCAGCTTAACGGCAGGGGGCATGGTTCCTGAAGCTTTCTTT
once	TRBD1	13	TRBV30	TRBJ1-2	CAWSAQGDYGYTF	TGTGCCTGGAGTGCACAGGGGGACTATGGCTACACCTTC
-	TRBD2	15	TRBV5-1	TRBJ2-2	CASSYLAGRTGELFF	TGCGCCAGCAGCTATCTAGCGGGGAGAACCGGGGAGCTGTTTTTT
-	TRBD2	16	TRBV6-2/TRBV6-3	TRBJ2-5	CASSSQGLAVQETQYF	TGTGCCAGCAGTTCCCAGGGACTAGCGGTCCAAGAGACCCAGTACTTC
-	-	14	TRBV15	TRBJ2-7	CATSAQDNVYEQYF	TGTGCCACCAGCGCCCAGGACAACGTCTACGAGCAGTACTTC
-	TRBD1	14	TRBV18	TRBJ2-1	CASSSGQGVNEQFF	TGTGCCAGCTCGTCAGGACAGGGGGTGAATGAGCAGTTCTTC
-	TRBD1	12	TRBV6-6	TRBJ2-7	CASSWTGDEQYF	TGTGCCAGCAGTTGGACAGGGGACGAGCAGTACTTC
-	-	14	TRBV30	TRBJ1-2	CAWSVSGTNYGYTF	TGTGCCTGGAGTGTTTCTGGCACCAACTATGGCTACACCTTC
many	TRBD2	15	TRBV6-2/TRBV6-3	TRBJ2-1	CASSYTGGEGNEQFF	TGTGCCAGCAGTTACACGGGAGGAGAGGGAAATGAGCAGTTCTTC
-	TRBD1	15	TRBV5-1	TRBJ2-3	CASTQGTAFTDTQYF	TGCGCCAGCACCCAAGGGACAGCATTCACAGATACGCAGTATTTT
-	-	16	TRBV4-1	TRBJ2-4	CASSHHPTASQNIQYF	TGCGCCAGCAGCCACCATCCGACAGCGTCCCAAAACATTCAGTACTTC
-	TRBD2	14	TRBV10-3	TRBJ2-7	CAISLLAGEDEQYF	TGTGCCATCAGCCTACTAGCGGGAGAGGACGAGCAGTACTTC
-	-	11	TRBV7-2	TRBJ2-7	CASSSQYEQYF	TGTGCCAGCAGCTCCCAGTACGAGCAGTACTTC
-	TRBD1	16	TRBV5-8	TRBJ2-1	CASSLLRDRKDNEQFF	TGTGCCAGCAGCCTGCTGAGGGACAGGAAAGACAATGAGCAGTTCTTC
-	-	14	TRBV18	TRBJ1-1	CASSSQSLNTEAFF	TGTGCCAGCTCCTCACAGAGCTTGAACACTGAAGCTTTCTTT
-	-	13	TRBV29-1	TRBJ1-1	CSAAGFRNTEAFF	TGCAGCGCAGCAGGGTTTAGAAACACTGAAGCTTTCTTT
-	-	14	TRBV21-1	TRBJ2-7	CASTPVLAVYEQYF	TGTGCCAGCACCCCGGTTCTAGCGGTCTACGAGCAGTACTTC
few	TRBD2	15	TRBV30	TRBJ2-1	CACRLLAASYNEQFF	TGTGCCTGCCGACTACTAGCGGCCTCCTACAATGAGCAGTTCTTC
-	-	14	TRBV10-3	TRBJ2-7	CAIRHRDNSYEQYF	TGTGCCATCAGGCACCGGGACAACTCCTACGAGCAGTACTTC
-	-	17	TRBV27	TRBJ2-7	CASSFSVGLGSTYEQYF	TGTGCCAGCAGTTTCTCGGTAGGTCTAGGCTCAACCTACGAGCAGTACTTC
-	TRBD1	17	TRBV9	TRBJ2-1	CASSVDTRQGVGNEQFF	TGTGCCAGCAGCGTAGACACCCGACAGGGGGTCGGCAATGAGCAGTTCTTC
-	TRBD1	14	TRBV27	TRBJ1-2	CASSLGTGKYGYTF	TGTGCCAGCAGTTTGGGGACAGGGAAGTATGGCTACACCTTC
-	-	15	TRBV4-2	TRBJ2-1	CASSSGSYSYNEQFF	TGTGCCAGCAGCTCCGGGTCCTACTCCTACAATGAGCAGTTCTTC
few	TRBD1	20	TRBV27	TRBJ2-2	CASSLSRDRGPDLNTGELFF	TGTGCCAGCAGTTTAAGCCGGGACAGGGGACCTGACCTGAACACCGGGGAGCTGTTTTTT
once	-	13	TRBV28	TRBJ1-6	CASVDSGNSPLHF	TGTGCCAGTGTGGACTCCGGTAATTCACCCCTCCACTTT
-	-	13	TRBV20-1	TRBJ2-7	CSASGLPAYEQYF	TGCAGTGCTAGTGGGCTCCCCGCCTACGAGCAGTACTTC
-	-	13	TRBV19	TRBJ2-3	CASRSHRADTQYF	TGTGCCAGCCGGTCGCACCGAGCAGATACGCAGTATTTT
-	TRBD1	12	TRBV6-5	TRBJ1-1	CASRGTALEAFF	TGTGCCAGCAGAGGGACAGCCCTTGAAGCTTTCTTT
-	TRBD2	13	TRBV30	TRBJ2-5	CAWSVSGGETQYF	TGTGCCTGGAGTGTTTCCGGGGGGGAGACCCAGTACTTC
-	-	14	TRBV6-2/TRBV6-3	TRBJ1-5	CASSYWTLNQPQHF	TGTGCCAGCAGTTATTGGACACTTAATCAGCCCCAGCATTTT
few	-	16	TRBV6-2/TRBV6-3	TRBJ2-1	CASSYSRAGQYNEQFF	TGTGCCAGCAGTTACTCGAGGGCAGGTCAATACAATGAGCAGTTCTTC
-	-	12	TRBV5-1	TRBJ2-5	CASSGGAETQYF	TGCGCCAGCAGCGGAGGGGCAGAGACCCAGTACTTC
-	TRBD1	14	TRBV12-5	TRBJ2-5	CASGGQGLQETQYF	TGTGCTAGTGGAGGACAGGGCTTGCAGGAGACCCAGTACTTC
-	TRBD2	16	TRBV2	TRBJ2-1	CASSEVAGESYNEQFF	TGTGCCAGCAGTGAAGTAGCGGGGGAATCGTACAATGAGCAGTTCTTC
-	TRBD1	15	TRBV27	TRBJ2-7	CASSSFGQGASEQYF	TGTGCCAGCAGTTCTTTTGGACAGGGGGCATCCGAGCAGTACTTC
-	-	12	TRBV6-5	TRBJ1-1	CASSPGHSEAFF	TGTGCCAGCAGCCCGGGACACAGTGAAGCTTTCTTT
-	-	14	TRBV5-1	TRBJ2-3	CASSLGQNTDTQYF	TGCGCCAGCAGCTTGGGGCAGAACACAGATACGCAGTATTTT
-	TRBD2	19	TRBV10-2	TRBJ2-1	CASRPRTGRGTSGNNEQFF	TGCGCCAGCCGCCCCAGGACAGGGAGGGGGACTAGCGGAAACAATGAGCAGTTCTTC
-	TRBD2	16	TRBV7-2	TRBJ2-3	CASSPRLAGAADTQYF	TGTGCCAGCAGCCCCCGGCTAGCGGGGGCGGCAGATACGCAGTATTTT
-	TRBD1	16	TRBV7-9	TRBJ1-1	CASSPQGQDRLVEAFF	TGTGCCAGCAGCCCCCAAGGACAGGATCGATTAGTGGAAGCTTTCTTT
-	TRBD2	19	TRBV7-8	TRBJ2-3	CASSSSIGSGRFAADTQYF	TGTGCCAGCAGCTCCTCGATCGGAAGCGGGAGATTCGCCGCAGATACGCAGTATTTT
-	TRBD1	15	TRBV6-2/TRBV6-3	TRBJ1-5	CASSRQGALNQPQHF	TGTGCCAGCAGTCGACAGGGGGCGCTAAATCAGCCCCAGCATTTT
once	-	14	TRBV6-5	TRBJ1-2	CASSYMQRTYGYTF	TGTGCCAGCAGTTACATGCAGCGAACCTATGGCTACACCTTC